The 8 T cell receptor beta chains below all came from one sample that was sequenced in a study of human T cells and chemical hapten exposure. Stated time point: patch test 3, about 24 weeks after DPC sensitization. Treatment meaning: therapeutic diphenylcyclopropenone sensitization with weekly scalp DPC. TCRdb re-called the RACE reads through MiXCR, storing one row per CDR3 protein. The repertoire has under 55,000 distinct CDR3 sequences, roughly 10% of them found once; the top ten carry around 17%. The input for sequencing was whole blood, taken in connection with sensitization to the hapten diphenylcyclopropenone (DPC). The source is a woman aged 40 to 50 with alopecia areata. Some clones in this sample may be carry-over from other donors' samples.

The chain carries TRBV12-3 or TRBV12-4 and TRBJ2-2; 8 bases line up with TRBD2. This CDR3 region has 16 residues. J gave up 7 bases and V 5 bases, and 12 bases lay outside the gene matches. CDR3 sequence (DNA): TGTGCCAGCAGTCACAAATTGACTAGCGCTGGCGGGGAGCTGTTTTTT. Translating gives CASSHKLTSAGGELFF.

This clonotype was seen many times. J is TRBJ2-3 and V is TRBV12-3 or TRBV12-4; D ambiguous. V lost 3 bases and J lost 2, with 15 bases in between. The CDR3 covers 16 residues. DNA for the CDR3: TGTGCCAGCAGTTTGGGGTTTTCCGAAAACACAGATACGCAGTATTTT. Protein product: CASSLGFSENTDTQYF.

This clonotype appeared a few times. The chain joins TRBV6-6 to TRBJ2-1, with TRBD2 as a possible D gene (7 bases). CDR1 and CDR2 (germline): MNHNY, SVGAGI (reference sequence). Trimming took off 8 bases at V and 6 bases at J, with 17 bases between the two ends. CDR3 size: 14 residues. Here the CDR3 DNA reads TGTGCCAGCCGGGCGGGGGACATTCCCAATGAGCAGTTCTTC. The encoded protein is CASRAGDIPNEQFF.

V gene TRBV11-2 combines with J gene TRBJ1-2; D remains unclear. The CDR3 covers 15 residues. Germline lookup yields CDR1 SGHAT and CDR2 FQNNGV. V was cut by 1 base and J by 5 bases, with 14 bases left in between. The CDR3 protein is CASSLGVEDVYGYTF. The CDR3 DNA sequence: TGTGCCAGCAGCTTAGGGGTGGAGGATGTATATGGCTACACCTTC.

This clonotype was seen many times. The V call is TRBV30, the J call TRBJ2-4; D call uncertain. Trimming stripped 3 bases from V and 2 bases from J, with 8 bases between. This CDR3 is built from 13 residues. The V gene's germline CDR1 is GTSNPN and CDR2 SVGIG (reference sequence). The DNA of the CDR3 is TGTGCCTGGAGCGGCGATTCCAAAAACATTCAGTACTTC. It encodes CAWSGDSKNIQYF.

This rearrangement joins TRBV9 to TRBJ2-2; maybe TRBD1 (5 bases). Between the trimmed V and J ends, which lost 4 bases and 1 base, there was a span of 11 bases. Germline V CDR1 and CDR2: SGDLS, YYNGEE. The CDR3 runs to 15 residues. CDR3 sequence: CASSSLGQNTGELFF. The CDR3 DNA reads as TGTGCCAGCAGCTCGCTGGGGCAGAACACCGGGGAGCTGTTTTTT. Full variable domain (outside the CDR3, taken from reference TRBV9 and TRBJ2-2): DSGVTQTPKHLITATGQRVTLRCSPRSGDLSVYWYQQSLDQGLQFLIQYYNGEERAKGNILERFSAQQFPDLHSELNLSSLELGDSALYFCASSSLGQNTGELFFGEGSRLTVL.

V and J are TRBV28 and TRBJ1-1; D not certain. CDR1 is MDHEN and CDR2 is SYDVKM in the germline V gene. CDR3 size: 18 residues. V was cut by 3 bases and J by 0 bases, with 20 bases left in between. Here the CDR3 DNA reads TGTGCCAGCAGTTTCCCCACCAGAATTACTCTAATGAACACTGAAGCTTTCTTT. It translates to CASSFPTRITLMNTEAFF.

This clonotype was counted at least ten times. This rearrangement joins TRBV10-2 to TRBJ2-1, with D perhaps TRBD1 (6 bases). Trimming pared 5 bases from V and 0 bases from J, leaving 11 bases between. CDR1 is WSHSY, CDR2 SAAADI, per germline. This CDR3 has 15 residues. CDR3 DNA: TGCGCCAGCAGTTATGGACAGAGCTCCTACAATGAGCAGTTCTTC. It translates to CASSYGQSSYNEQFF.